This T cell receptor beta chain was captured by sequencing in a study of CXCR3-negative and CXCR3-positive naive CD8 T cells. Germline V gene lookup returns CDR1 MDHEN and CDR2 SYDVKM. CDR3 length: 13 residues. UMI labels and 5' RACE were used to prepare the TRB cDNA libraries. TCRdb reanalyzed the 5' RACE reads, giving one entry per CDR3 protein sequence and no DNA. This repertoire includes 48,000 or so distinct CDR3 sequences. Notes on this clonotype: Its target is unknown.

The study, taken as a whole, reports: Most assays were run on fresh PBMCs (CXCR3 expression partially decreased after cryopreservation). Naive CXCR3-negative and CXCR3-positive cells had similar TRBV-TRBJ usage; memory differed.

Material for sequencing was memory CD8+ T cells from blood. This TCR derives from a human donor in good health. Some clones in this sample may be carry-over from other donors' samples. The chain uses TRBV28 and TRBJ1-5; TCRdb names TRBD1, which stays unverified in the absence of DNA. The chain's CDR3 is CASRQGVNQPQHF.